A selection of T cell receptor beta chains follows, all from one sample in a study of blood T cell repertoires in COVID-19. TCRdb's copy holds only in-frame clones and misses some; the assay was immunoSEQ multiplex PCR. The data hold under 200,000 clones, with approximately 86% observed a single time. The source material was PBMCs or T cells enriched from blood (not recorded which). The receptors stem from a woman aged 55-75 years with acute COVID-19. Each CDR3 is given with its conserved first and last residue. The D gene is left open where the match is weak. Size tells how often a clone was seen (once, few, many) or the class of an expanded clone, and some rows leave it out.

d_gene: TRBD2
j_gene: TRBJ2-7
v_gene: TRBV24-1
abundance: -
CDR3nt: TGTGCCACCAGTGATACCCAGAAGGCTAGCGGGCCCTACGAGCAGTACTTC
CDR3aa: CATSDTQKASGPYEQYF

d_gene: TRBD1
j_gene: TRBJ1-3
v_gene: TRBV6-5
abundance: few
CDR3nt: TGTGCCAGCAGAACAACAAAGACAGGGAACACCATATATTTT
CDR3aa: CASRTTKTGNTIYF

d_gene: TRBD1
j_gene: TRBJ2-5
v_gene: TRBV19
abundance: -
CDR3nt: TGTGCCAGTAGTATCCTCCCGGGACAGGGAACGGAGACCCAGTACTTC
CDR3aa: CASSILPGQGTETQYF

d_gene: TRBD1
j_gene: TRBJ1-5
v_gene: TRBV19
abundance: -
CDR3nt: TGTGCCACCGGACAGGGCGGCAATCAGCCCCAGCATTTT
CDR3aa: CATGQGGNQPQHF

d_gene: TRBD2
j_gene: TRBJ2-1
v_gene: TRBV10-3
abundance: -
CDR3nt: TGTGCCATCACGGCGGGAGGGAACAATGAGCAGTTCTTC
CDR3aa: CAITAGGNNEQFF

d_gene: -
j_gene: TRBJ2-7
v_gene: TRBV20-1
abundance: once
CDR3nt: TGCAGTGCTAGTTCTACGAGACTAGGGACTTACGAGCAGTACTTC
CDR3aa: CSASSTRLGTYEQYF

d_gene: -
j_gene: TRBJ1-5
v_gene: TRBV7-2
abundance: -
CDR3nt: TGTGCCAGCAGCTTAGTGGGGCAGGTCGACCAGCCCCAGCATTTT
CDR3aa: CASSLVGQVDQPQHF

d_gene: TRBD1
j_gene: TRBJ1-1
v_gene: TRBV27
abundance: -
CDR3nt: TGTGCCAGCCGAAAGTGGGGGACAGGGTCCACCGCTCGTGAAGCTTTCTTT
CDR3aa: CASRKWGTGSTAREAFF

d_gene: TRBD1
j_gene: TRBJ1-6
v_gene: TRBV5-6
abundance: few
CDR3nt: TGTGCCAGCAGCTTGATTACAGGGGGTCATTCACCCCTCCACTTT
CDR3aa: CASSLITGGHSPLHF

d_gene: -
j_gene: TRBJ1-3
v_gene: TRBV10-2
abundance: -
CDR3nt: TGCGCCAGCAGTGAGCCTCCGCGGGGTGGTGGTGCGGGAAACACCATATATTTT
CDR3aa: CASSEPPRGGGAGNTIYF

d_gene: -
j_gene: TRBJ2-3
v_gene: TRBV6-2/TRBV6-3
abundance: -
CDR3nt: TGTGCCAGCAGCCCCGGTGTGCGGTATCACACAGATACGCAGTATTTT
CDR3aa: CASSPGVRYHTDTQYF

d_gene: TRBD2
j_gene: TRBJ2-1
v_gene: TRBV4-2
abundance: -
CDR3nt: TGTGCCAGCAGCCAAGATAGATTAGGCGGGGGGATCTACAATGAGCAGTTCTTC
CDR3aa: CASSQDRLGGGIYNEQFF

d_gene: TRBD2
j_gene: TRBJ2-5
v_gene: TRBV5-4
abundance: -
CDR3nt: TGTGCCAGCAGCTTGGGAGCGGGGGAGACCCAGTACTTC
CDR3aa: CASSLGAGETQYF

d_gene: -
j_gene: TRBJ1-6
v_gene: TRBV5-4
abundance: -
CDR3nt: TGTGCCAGCAGCCTCCCCGGGAGCTCCTATAATTCACCCCTCCACTTT
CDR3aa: CASSLPGSSYNSPLHF

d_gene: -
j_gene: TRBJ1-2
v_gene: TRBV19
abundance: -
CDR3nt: TGTGCCATCTCAACAGGATCCTTCGGCTACACCTTC
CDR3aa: CAISTGSFGYTF

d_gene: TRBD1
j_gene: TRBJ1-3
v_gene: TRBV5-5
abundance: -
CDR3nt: TGTGCCAGCAGCGGGACAGGGATAGGCGGAAACACCATATATTTT
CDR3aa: CASSGTGIGGNTIYF

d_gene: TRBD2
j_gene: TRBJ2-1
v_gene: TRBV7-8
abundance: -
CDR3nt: TGTGCCAGCAGCACAACTAGCGGGGGGGCCAATGAGCAGTTCTTC
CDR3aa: CASSTTSGGANEQFF

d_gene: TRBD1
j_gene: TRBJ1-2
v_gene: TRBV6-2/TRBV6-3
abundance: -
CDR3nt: TGTGCCAGCAGTCTCCCGGGACAGGGGAGCTATGGCTACACCTTC
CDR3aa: CASSLPGQGSYGYTF

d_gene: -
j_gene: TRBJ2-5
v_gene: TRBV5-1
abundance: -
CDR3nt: TGCGCCAGCAGCTCCCGACTAGAAGAGACCCAGTACTTC
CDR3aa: CASSSRLEETQYF

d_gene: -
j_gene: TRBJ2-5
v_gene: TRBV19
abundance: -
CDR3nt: TGTGCCAGTAGTCGGTACCAAGAGACCCAGTACTTC
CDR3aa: CASSRYQETQYF

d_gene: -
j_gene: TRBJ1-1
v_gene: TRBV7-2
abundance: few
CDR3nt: TGTGCCAGCAGCTTAGTAGCGGACCCGACGAACACTGAAGCTTTCTTT
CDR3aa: CASSLVADPTNTEAFF

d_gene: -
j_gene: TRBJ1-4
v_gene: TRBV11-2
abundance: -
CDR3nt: TGTGCCAGCAGCTTAGGTCGCGGGTACTTCGCTAATGAAAAACTGTTTTTT
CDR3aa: CASSLGRGYFANEKLFF

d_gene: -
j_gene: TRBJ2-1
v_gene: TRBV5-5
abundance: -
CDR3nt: TGTGCCAGCAGCTTACCGGGTTGGGCGGGCAATGAGCAGTTCTTC
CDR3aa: CASSLPGWAGNEQFF

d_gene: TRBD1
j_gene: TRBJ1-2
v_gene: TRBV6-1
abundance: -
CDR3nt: TGTGCCAGCAGTGAGGAGGGCCAGGGGGCAGGAGGCTACACCTTC
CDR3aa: CASSEEGQGAGGYTF

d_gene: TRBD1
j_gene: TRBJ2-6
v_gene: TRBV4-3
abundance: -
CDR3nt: TGCGCCAGCAGCCCCGATCTGGGACAGGGGGCTACCGGGGCCAACGTCCTGACTTTC
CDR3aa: CASSPDLGQGATGANVLTF

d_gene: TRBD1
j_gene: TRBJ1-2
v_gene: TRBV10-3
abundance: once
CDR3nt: TGTGCCATCACCCCAGGACAGGGGGCTTTTGGCTACACCTTC
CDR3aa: CAITPGQGAFGYTF

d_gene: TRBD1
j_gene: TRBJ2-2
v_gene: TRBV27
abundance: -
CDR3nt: TGTGCCAGCAGTTTAGGACAGGGGCGGTACACCGGGGAGCTGTTTTTT
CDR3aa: CASSLGQGRYTGELFF

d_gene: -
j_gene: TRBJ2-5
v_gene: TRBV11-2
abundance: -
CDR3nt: TGTGCCAGCAGCTTATCCCGCAGGGCGGAGACCCAGTACTTC
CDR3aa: CASSLSRRAETQYF

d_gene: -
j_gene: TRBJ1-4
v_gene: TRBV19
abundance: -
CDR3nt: TGTGCCAGTAGTATTTTTTCCCGGAGAGCAACTAATGAAAAACTGTTTTTT
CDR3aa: CASSIFSRRATNEKLFF

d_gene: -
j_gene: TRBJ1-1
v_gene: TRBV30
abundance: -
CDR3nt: TGTGCCCGAGCCCGACAGGCGGACACTGAAGCTTTCTTT
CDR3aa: CARARQADTEAFF

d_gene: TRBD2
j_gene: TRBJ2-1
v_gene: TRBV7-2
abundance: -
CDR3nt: TGTGCCAGTATCAAGGGGCGGGAGGTAAATGAGCAGTTCTTC
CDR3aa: CASIKGREVNEQFF

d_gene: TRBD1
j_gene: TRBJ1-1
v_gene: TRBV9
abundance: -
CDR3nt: TGTGCCAGCAGCGACGCCCAGGGACAGGGGAGAGCTTTCTTT
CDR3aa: CASSDAQGQGRAFF

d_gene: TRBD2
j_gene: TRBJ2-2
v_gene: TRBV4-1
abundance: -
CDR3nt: TGCGCCAGCAGCCAAGGCGGGAGGGGGAGTAACACCGGGGAGCTGTTTTTT
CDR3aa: CASSQGGRGSNTGELFF

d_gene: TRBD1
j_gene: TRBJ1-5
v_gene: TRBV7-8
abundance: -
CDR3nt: TGTGCCAGCAGCCATCAACAGGGGGGTCAGCCCCAGCATTTT
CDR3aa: CASSHQQGGQPQHF